The clone carrying this TCR beta chain was picked up many times. As to time point: persistent/refractory GD, antithyroid drugs over 5 years with positive TRAb. Extracted PBMC RNA gave rise to the TCR library. Investigators prepared the TCR beta libraries by applying iRepertoire HTBI primers and Arm-PCR of CDR3 regions. In the study's own analysis: Taken together, the samples had 60 to 80 TRBV and approximately 15 TRBJ segments identified. TCRdb re-called the multiplex PCR reads with MiXCR, one entry per CDR3 protein. The V and J calls, along with clone size, are taken from TCRdb and not from the paper's own processing. Of under 500,000 distinct CDR3 sequences detected, around 20% appear once; the ten largest clones hold around 21%. This record belongs to a study of regulatory T cells in long-lasting Graves disease. Study as a whole: To qualify as persistent, Graves' disease required over 5 years of antithyroid drugs with positive TSH receptor antibodies.

The origin of this receptor is a female donor with Graves disease. The material sequenced was peripheral blood mononuclear cells (PBMCs), taken when the disease was refractory, from a patient treated with antithyroid drugs.

Here the CDR3 DNA reads TGTGCCAGCAGCTTTCATCGGGGTACCTACGAGCAGTACTTC. It is translated as CASSFHRGTYEQYF. This chain connects TRBV7-3 to TRBJ2-7, with D perhaps matching TRBD2 (5 bases). Trimming stripped 3 bases from V and 2 bases from J, with 11 bases between. CDR3 length: 14 residues. Per germline, CDR1 SGHTA and CDR2 FQGTGA.